This T cell receptor (beta chain) comes out of a study of T cell responses to AZD1222 COVID-19 vaccine. This table comes from immunoSEQ multiplex PCR, and its TCRdb copy is limited to in-frame clones, with some not included. The repertoire includes 110,000 to 150,000 clones, approximately 91% of them detected once, and just under 2% sits in the top ten. CDR1 is MNHEY and CDR2 is SMNVEV in the germline V gene (reference sequence). The CDR3 has 13 residues. Trimming cost V 5 bases and J 3 bases, with 9 bases left between them. The TCR was taken from an adult who received the AZD1222 COVID-19 vaccine. The chain has TRBV27 and TRBJ2-3; D might be TRBD1 (5 bases). The input for sequencing was peripheral blood, taken 28 days after the second AZD1222 dose. The CDR3 region has the DNA TGTGCCAGCAGTCGCAGGGTGACAGATACGCAGTATTTT. Amino acids: CASSRRVTDTQYF.